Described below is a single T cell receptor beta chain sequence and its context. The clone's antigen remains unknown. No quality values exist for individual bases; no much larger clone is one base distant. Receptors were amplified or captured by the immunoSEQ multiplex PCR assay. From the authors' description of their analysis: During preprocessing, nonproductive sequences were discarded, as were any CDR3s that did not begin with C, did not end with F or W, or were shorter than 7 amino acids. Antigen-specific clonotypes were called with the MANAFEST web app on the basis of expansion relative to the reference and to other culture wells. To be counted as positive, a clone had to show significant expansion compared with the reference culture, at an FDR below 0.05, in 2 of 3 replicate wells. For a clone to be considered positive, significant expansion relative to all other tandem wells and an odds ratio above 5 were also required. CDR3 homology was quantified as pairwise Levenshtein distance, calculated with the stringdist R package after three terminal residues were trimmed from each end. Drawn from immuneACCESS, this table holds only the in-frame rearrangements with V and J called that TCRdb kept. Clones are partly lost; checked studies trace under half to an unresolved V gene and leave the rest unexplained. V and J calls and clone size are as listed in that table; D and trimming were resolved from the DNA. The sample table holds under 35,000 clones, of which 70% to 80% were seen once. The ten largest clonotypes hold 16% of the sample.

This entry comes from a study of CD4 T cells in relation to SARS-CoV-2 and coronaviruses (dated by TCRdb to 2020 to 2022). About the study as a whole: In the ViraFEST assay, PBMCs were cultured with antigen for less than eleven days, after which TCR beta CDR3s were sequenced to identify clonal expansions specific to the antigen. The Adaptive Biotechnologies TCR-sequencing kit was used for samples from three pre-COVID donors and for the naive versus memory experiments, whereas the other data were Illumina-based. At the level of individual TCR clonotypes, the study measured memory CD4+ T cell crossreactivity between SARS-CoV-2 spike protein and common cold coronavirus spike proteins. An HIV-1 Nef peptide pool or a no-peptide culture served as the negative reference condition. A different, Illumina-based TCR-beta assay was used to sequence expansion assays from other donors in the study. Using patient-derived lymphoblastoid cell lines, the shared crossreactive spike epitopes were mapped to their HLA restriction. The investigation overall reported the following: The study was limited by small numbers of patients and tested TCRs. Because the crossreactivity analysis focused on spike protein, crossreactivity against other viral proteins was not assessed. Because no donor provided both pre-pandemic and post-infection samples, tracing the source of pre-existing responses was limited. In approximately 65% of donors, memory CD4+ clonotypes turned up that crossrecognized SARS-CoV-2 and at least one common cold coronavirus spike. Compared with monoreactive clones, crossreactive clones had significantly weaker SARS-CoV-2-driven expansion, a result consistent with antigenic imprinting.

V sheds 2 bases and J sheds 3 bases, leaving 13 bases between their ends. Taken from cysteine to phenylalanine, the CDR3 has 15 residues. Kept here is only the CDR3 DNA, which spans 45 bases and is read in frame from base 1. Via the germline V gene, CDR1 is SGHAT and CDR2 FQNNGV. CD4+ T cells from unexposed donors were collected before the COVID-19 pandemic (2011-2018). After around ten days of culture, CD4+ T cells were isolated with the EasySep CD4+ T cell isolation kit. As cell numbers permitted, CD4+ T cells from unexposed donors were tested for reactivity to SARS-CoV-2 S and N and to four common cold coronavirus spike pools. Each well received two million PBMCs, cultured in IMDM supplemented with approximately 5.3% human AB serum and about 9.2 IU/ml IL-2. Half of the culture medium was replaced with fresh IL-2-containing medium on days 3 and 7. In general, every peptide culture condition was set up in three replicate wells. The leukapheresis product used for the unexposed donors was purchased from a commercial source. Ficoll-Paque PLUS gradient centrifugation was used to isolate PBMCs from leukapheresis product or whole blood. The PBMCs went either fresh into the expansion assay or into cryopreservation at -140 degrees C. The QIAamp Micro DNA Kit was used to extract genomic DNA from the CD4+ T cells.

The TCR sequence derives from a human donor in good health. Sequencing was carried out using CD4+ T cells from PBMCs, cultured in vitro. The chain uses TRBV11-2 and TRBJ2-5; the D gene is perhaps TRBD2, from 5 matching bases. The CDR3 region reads CASSLYVREKETQYF. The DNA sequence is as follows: TGTGCCAGCAGCTTATACGTGAGGGAGAAAGAGACCCAGTACTTC.